This TCR beta chain was obtained from a study of blood T cell repertoires in COVID-19 (TCRdb year 2020). Background on the whole study: The collaborator samples originated in the United States, Italy and Spain and spanned the acute and convalescent phases of COVID-19. The prospective study material was composed of cDNA or gDNA derived from T cells, B-cell-depleted T cells, or PBMCs. Subjects who had been exposed to COVID-19, were actively infected with it, or had recovered from it provided the deeply sampled blood TCRbeta repertoires that made up the dataset. The repertoires were released in a freely available public database intended as a resource for research on the immune response to SARS-CoV-2. Samples were obtained from the ongoing ImmuneRACE study (first 160 participants) and from 1,254 subjects provided by 6 global collaborators. Sample metadata almost always included a de-identified subject ID, COVID-19 status, age in years and sex. HLA class I and class II types, where available, came from metadata supplied by the sample provider rather than from assay-based typing.

Beyond this particular receptor, the publication reports: Clinical and demographic metadata were provided uncurated, with the amount varying by source and participant.

Collaborating institutions collected whole blood in K2EDTA tubes following their own protocols. Collaborator samples were shipped for TCRbeta analysis as frozen whole blood, isolated PBMCs, or DNA extracted from either sample type. As encoded in the germline V gene, CDR1 is SGDLS while CDR2 is YYNGEE. Reading from cysteine to phenylalanine, the CDR3 counts 16 amino acids. Just CDR3 DNA is preserved here, 48 bases in frame from base 1. Trimming leaves V shorter by 4 bases and J shorter by 9 bases, with the junction holding 15 bases beyond the gene matches. Regarding this clone: Its cognate antigen has yet to be identified. No much larger clone is present one base from it, and per-base qualities are unavailable.

The immunoSEQ Assay, a bias-controlled multiplex PCR, was used to amplify TCRbeta CDR3 regions from genomic DNA. The original pipeline was this. The number of nucleated cells in each sample was estimated from the amplification of reference gene primers within the assay. To quantify the absolute abundance of each unique TCRbeta CDR3 rearrangement, sequence reads were collapsed and filtered. For each sample, productive Simpson clonality was calculated by taking the square root of Simpson's diversity index across productive rearrangements. Imported from immuneACCESS, the table was reduced by TCRdb to in-frame sequences with V and J called. These copies leave out some clones; in studies compared against another copy, an unresolved V gene accounts for under half, and the cause of the remainder is not known. V and J calls and clone size are copied from that table; D and trimming were computed from the DNA. The table for this sample lists fewer than 200,000 clones; 70% to 80% of them were counted only once. 8.5% to 10% of the sample rests with the top ten.

Source material: peripheral blood. This sequence was found in a woman aged 45-60 years with active or convalescent COVID-19. This chain joins TRBV9 to TRBJ2-1, with 8 junctional bases fitting TRBD2. The CDR3 sequence is CASSPVAGPVVGEQFF. DNA sequence: TGTGCCAGCAGCCCTGTAGCGGGGCCAGTAGTCGGTGAGCAGTTCTTC.